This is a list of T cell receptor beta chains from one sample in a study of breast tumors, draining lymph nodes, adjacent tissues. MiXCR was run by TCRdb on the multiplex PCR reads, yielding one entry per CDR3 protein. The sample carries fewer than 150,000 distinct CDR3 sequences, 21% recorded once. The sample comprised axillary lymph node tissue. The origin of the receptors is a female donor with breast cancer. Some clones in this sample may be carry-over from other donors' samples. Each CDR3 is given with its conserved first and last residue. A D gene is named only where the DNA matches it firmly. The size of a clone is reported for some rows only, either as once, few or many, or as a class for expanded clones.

cdr3_aa: CASSSNRELGYTF; cdr3_nt: TGTGCCAGCAGTTCGAACAGGGAGTTAGGCTACACCTTC; clone_size: many; v_call: TRBV28; j_call: TRBJ1-2; d_call: NA
cdr3_aa: CASSEIRLARNNEQFF; cdr3_nt: TGTGCCAGCAGTGAAATCCGACTAGCGCGAAACAATGAGCAGTTCTTC; clone_size: many; v_call: TRBV6-1; j_call: TRBJ2-1; d_call: TRBD2
cdr3_aa: CASTLTPRREWSNEQFF; cdr3_nt: TGTGCCAGCACCCTAACCCCGCGCCGGGAGTGGAGCAATGAGCAGTTCTTC; clone_size: many; v_call: TRBV12-3/TRBV12-4; j_call: TRBJ2-1; d_call: NA
cdr3_aa: CASSWGTGSNTGELFF; cdr3_nt: TGTGCCAGCAGCTGGGGGACAGGATCGAACACCGGGGAGCTGTTTTTT; clone_size: many; v_call: TRBV11-2; j_call: TRBJ2-2; d_call: TRBD1
cdr3_aa: CASSQDPDNRYEQYF; cdr3_nt: TGCGCCAGCAGCCAAGATCCGGACAACCGCTACGAGCAGTACTTC; clone_size: many; v_call: TRBV4-1; j_call: TRBJ2-7; d_call: NA
cdr3_aa: CSVEKEGYEQYF; cdr3_nt: TGCAGCGTTGAAAAGGAGGGCTACGAGCAGTACTTC; clone_size: many; v_call: TRBV29-1; j_call: TRBJ2-7; d_call: NA
cdr3_aa: CASSGGQIETQYF; cdr3_nt: TGCGCCAGCAGCGGGGGACAGATAGAGACCCAGTACTTC; clone_size: many; v_call: TRBV5-1; j_call: TRBJ2-5; d_call: TRBD1
cdr3_aa: CASSSPGGGYGYTF; cdr3_nt: TGTGCCAGCAGTTCTCCAGGCGGTGGCTATGGCTACACCTTC; clone_size: many; v_call: TRBV6-2/TRBV6-3; j_call: TRBJ1-2; d_call: NA
cdr3_aa: CASSVDLTYNYGYTF; cdr3_nt: TGTGCCAGCAGCGTAGACCTTACTTATAACTATGGCTACACCTTC; clone_size: many; v_call: TRBV9; j_call: TRBJ1-2; d_call: NA
cdr3_aa: CSARGWGTSNYGYTF; cdr3_nt: TGCAGTGCTAGAGGGTGGGGGACATCTAACTATGGCTACACCTTC; clone_size: many; v_call: TRBV20-1; j_call: TRBJ1-2; d_call: NA
cdr3_aa: CATSDPLSGRDTDTQYF; cdr3_nt: TGTGCCACCAGTGATCCTCTTAGCGGGAGGGACACAGATACGCAGTATTTT; clone_size: NA; v_call: TRBV24-1; j_call: TRBJ2-3; d_call: TRBD2
cdr3_aa: CASSLRGGGELFF; cdr3_nt: TGTGCCAGCAGCTTGCGGGGGGGCGGGGAGCTGTTTTTT; clone_size: many; v_call: TRBV5-4; j_call: TRBJ2-2; d_call: TRBD2
cdr3_aa: CASSGDPLGTQYF; cdr3_nt: TGTGCCAGCAGTGGGGATCCTCTGGGTACGCAGTATTTT; clone_size: many; v_call: TRBV27; j_call: TRBJ2-3; d_call: NA
cdr3_aa: CASSLRLAGVYEQYF; cdr3_nt: TGCGCCAGCAGCTTGAGACTAGCGGGAGTATACGAGCAGTACTTC; clone_size: NA; v_call: TRBV5-1; j_call: TRBJ2-7; d_call: TRBD2
cdr3_aa: CASVRSTGTDTQYF; cdr3_nt: TGTGCCAGCGTCCGTAGTACAGGCACAGATACGCAGTATTTT; clone_size: many; v_call: TRBV12-3/TRBV12-4; j_call: TRBJ2-3; d_call: NA
cdr3_aa: CASSLGRAGDHEQFF; cdr3_nt: TGTGCCAGCAGTTTAGGCCGCGCGGGGGACCATGAGCAGTTCTTC; clone_size: many; v_call: TRBV27; j_call: TRBJ2-1; d_call: TRBD2
cdr3_aa: CASSRLFSSGGTDTQYF; cdr3_nt: TGCGCCAGCAGCCGTCTTTTTTCTAGCGGGGGCACAGATACGCAGTATTTT; clone_size: many; v_call: TRBV5-1; j_call: TRBJ2-3; d_call: TRBD2
cdr3_aa: CASSISEGYRQFF; cdr3_nt: TGTGCCAGCAGTATTTCCGAGGGATACCGGCAGTTCTTC; clone_size: many; v_call: TRBV12-3/TRBV12-4; j_call: TRBJ2-1; d_call: NA
cdr3_aa: CASSPSGSGYEQYF; cdr3_nt: TGTGCCAGCAGCCCTAGCGGGAGCGGTTACGAGCAGTACTTC; clone_size: few; v_call: TRBV25-1; j_call: TRBJ2-7; d_call: TRBD2
cdr3_aa: CASSEARRGYGTTSTDTQYF; cdr3_nt: TGTGCCAGCAGTGAAGCGCGCAGGGGATATGGCACTACTAGCACAGATACGCAGTATTTT; clone_size: many; v_call: TRBV6-1; j_call: TRBJ2-3; d_call: NA
cdr3_aa: CASRDRGSSGNQPQHF; cdr3_nt: TGTGCCAGCAGAGATAGGGGAAGCTCTGGCAATCAGCCCCAGCATTTT; clone_size: many; v_call: TRBV6-6; j_call: TRBJ1-5; d_call: NA
cdr3_aa: CASSLGGWGLLDEQFF; cdr3_nt: TGTGCCAGCAGTTTGGGTGGTTGGGGGTTGTTGGATGAGCAGTTCTTC; clone_size: many; v_call: TRBV12-3/TRBV12-4; j_call: TRBJ2-1; d_call: NA
cdr3_aa: CASSPLGQLRVSGNTIYF; cdr3_nt: TGTGCCAGCAGTCCCTTGGGACAACTACGAGTCTCTGGAAACACCATATATTTT; clone_size: NA; v_call: TRBV5-5; j_call: TRBJ1-3; d_call: NA
cdr3_aa: CASSLAGGQYF; cdr3_nt: TGTGCCAGCAGTCTAGCGGGGGGCCAGTACTTC; clone_size: few; v_call: TRBV28; j_call: TRBJ2-7; d_call: TRBD2
cdr3_aa: CASSFGPGLAGGRFF; cdr3_nt: TGTGCCAGCAGCTTTGGCCCGGGACTAGCGGGAGGACGGTTCTTC; clone_size: many; v_call: TRBV5-4; j_call: TRBJ2-1; d_call: TRBD2
cdr3_aa: CASSLGGTGDYGYTF; cdr3_nt: TGTGCCAGCAGCCTGGGGGGGACAGGGGATTATGGCTACACCTTC; clone_size: many; v_call: TRBV7-6; j_call: TRBJ1-2; d_call: TRBD1